These T cell receptor beta chains were read from a single sample in a study of kidney transplant recipient with SARS-CoV-2 infection. TCRdb called the reads again in MiXCR, with one record for every CDR3 protein. The profile shows approximately 250,000 distinct CDR3 sequences, more than 25% of them singletons. This material consisted of a blood sample, taken at baseline and around day 120 from a kidney transplant recipient. The receptor set was obtained from a male patient in his thirties who had COVID-19 and was a kidney transplant recipient. Among the T cells, some may be from the graft donor. The CDR3 runs from the conserved cysteine through the conserved F or W. A D gene is named only where the DNA matches it firmly. The size field is filled for only some rows; it gives once, few, many or a size class.

J gene: TRBJ2-3; D gene: TRBD2; CDR3 length: 13; V gene: TRBV10-1; clone size: -; CDR3 protein: CASSGAGADTQYF; CDR3 DNA: TGCGCCAGCAGTGGAGCGGGAGCCGATACGCAGTATTTT
J gene: TRBJ1-2; D gene: -; CDR3 length: 17; V gene: TRBV25-1; clone size: many; CDR3 protein: CASSCLRELGKTYGYTF; CDR3 DNA: TGTGCCAGCAGTTGTTTGCGAGAACTGGGAAAGACCTATGGCTACACCTTC
J gene: TRBJ1-2; D gene: -; CDR3 length: 17; V gene: TRBV7-2; clone size: many; CDR3 protein: CASSADIAGGGNYGYTF; CDR3 DNA: TGTGCCAGCAGCGCAGACATAGCGGGCGGGGGTAACTATGGCTACACCTTC
J gene: TRBJ1-1; D gene: TRBD1; CDR3 length: 15; V gene: TRBV7-2; clone size: -; CDR3 protein: CASSLRTGVNTGAFF; CDR3 DNA: TGTGCCAGCAGCCTTCGGACAGGAGTGAACACTGGAGCTTTCTTT
J gene: TRBJ2-1; D gene: -; CDR3 length: 13; V gene: TRBV7-9; clone size: few; CDR3 protein: CASSSGSYNEQFF; CDR3 DNA: TGTGCCAGCAGCAGCGGAAGCTACAATGAGCAGTTCTTC
J gene: TRBJ2-2; D gene: -; CDR3 length: 13; V gene: TRBV20-1; clone size: many; CDR3 protein: CSATGPNTGELFF; CDR3 DNA: TGCAGTGCTACGGGACCTAACACCGGGGAGCTGTTTTTT
J gene: TRBJ1-2; D gene: -; CDR3 length: 17; V gene: TRBV7-6; clone size: many; CDR3 protein: CASSSSDESRKTYGYTF; CDR3 DNA: TGTGCCAGCAGCAGTAGCGATGAATCTCGAAAGACCTATGGCTACACCTTC
J gene: TRBJ1-1; D gene: -; CDR3 length: 13; V gene: TRBV5-8; clone size: many; CDR3 protein: CASSLWGNTEAFF; CDR3 DNA: TGTGCCAGCAGCTTATGGGGGAACACTGAAGCTTTCTTT
J gene: TRBJ1-2; D gene: -; CDR3 length: 17; V gene: TRBV6-2/TRBV6-3; clone size: many; CDR3 protein: CASSFHVCIGKTYGYTF; CDR3 DNA: TGTGCCAGCAGTTTTCATGTCTGCATCGGAAAGACCTATGGCTACACCTTC
J gene: TRBJ1-2; D gene: -; CDR3 length: 17; V gene: TRBV10-1; clone size: many; CDR3 protein: CASSPWQRSRKTYGYTF; CDR3 DNA: TGCGCCAGCAGTCCCTGGCAAAGATCGCGAAAGACCTATGGCTACACCTTC
J gene: TRBJ1-2; D gene: -; CDR3 length: 17; V gene: TRBV6-8; clone size: many; CDR3 protein: CASSGAKRSRKTYGYTF; CDR3 DNA: TGTGCCAGCAGTGGGGCTAAACGCTCTAGAAAGACCTATGGCTACACCTTC
J gene: TRBJ1-2; D gene: -; CDR3 length: 17; V gene: TRBV7-6; clone size: many; CDR3 protein: CASSYVFESRKTYGYTF; CDR3 DNA: TGTGCCAGCAGCTACGTTTTTGAATCTCGAAAGACCTATGGCTACACCTTC
J gene: TRBJ2-3; D gene: -; CDR3 length: 15; V gene: TRBV7-9; clone size: few; CDR3 protein: CASSQVSASTDTQYF; CDR3 DNA: TGTGCCAGCAGTCAAGTGAGTGCCAGCACAGATACGCAGTATTTT
J gene: TRBJ1-1; D gene: TRBD1; CDR3 length: 17; V gene: TRBV11-3; clone size: many; CDR3 protein: CASSLGRTGARNTEAFF; CDR3 DNA: TGTGCCAGCAGCTTAGGGCGGACAGGGGCTCGGAACACTGAAGCTTTCTTT
J gene: TRBJ2-1; D gene: -; CDR3 length: 15; V gene: TRBV13; clone size: many; CDR3 protein: CASRIRGGTYNEQFF; CDR3 DNA: TGTGCCAGCAGGATAAGAGGCGGAACCTACAATGAGCAGTTCTTC
J gene: TRBJ2-5; D gene: TRBD1; CDR3 length: 15; V gene: TRBV7-2; clone size: -; CDR3 protein: CASSSPTGGKETQYF; CDR3 DNA: TGTGCCAGCAGCTCCCCGACAGGGGGCAAAGAGACCCAGTACTTC